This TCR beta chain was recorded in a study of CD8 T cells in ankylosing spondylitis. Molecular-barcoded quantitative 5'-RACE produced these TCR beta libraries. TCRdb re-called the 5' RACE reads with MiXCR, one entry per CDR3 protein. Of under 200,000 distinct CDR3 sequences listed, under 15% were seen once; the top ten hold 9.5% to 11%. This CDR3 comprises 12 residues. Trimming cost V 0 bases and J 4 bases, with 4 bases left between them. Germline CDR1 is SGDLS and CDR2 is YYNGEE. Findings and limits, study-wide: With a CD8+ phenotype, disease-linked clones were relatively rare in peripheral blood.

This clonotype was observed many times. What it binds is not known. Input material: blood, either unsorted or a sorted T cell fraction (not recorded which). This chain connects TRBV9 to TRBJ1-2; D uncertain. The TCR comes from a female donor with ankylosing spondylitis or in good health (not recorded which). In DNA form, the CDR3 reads TGTGCCAGCAGCGTAGGGGGCTATGGCTACACCTTC. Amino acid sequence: CASSVGGYGYTF. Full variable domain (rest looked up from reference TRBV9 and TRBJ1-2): DSGVTQTPKHLITATGQRVTLRCSPRSGDLSVYWYQQSLDQGLQFLIQYYNGEERAKGNILERFSAQQFPDLHSELNLSSLELGDSALYFCASSVGGYGYTFGSGTRLTVV.